This T cell receptor beta chain was recorded in a study of T cells after yellow fever vaccination. In TCRdb, the 5' RACE reads were re-called with MiXCR into one record per CDR3 protein. The top ten hold roughly 19% of the sample, which has some 420,000 distinct CDR3 sequences, over 15% seen once. The CDR3 is 13 amino acids. Trimming removed 4 bases from V and 3 bases from J; junction bases left unmatched: 0. Per the germline V gene, CDR1 is MNHEY and CDR2 is SVGEGT. This clonotype occurred many times. Its antigen is unknown. Whole-study findings and limits: Weaker overall was a secondary response that nonetheless peaked faster, on day 5 versus 15. The CD4 compartment and the CD8 compartment contained a small share of clonotypes in common. Contaminants from the bulk population, in the form of abundant clonotypes, could be found in FACS-sorted repertoires.

The TCR sequence derives from a young man who received the YFV17D yellow fever vaccine. The specimen comprised PBMCs, sampled before the yellow fever booster vaccination. V and J are TRBV6-2 or TRBV6-3 and TRBJ2-1; 7 bases map to TRBD1. CDR3 bases: TGTGCCAGCAGTTGGGACAGCTACAATGAGCAGTTCTTC. It encodes CASSWDSYNEQFF.